This T cell receptor beta chain originates from a study of T cell responses to AZD1222 COVID-19 vaccine. Overall study findings and caveats: Clonal diversity may have been underestimated in mostly white British donors. CD4 TCRs linked to vaccination spanned spike, dominating at 160-218 and 743-854. The number of AZD1222 recipients seropositive at baseline was only 5 to 7. Repertoires were collected only later (after the peak T cell response had occurred).

Only one count was recorded for this clone. Its antigen is not identified. Using immunoSEQ multiplex PCR, the repertoire was profiled, and TCRdb retains in-frame clones only, with some absent. The table includes around 130,000 clones, around 90% detected once. CDR1 and CDR2 (germline): MRHNA, SNTAGT. This CDR3 is 15 amino acids long. Trimming stripped 0 bases from V and 0 bases from J, with 7 bases between. This rearrangement joins TRBV6-4 to TRBJ2-3; D not resolved. The clonotype was recovered from an adult who received the MenACWY meningococcal vaccine as a control. The sample was peripheral blood, taken 28 days after the second dose of the MenACWY control vaccine. The CDR3, as DNA: TGTGCCAGCAGTGACTCGATCGGGAGCACAGATACGCAGTATTTT. Translation: CASSDSIGSTDTQYF.